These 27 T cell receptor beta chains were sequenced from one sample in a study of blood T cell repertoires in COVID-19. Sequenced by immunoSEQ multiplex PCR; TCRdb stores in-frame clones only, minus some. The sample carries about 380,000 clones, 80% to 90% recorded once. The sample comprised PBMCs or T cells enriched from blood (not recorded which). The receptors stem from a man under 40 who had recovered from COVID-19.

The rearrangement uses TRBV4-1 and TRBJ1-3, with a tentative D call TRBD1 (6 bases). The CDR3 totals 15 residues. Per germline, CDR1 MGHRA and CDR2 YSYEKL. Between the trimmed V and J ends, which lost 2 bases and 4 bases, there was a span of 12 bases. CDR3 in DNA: TGCGCCAGCAGCCAACAGGGGCTGCTGGGAAACACCATATATTTT. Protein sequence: CASSQQGLLGNTIYF.

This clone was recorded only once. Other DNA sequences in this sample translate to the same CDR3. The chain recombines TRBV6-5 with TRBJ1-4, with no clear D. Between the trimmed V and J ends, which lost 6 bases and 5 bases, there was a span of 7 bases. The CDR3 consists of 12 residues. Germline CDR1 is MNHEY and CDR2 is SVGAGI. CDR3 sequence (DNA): TGTGCCAGCAGGACCGGGAATGAAAAACTGTTTTTT. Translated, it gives CASRTGNEKLFF.

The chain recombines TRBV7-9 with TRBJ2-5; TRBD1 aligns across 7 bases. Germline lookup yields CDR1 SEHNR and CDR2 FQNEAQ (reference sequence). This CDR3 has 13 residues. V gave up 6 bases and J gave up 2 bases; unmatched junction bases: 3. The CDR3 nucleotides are TGTGCCAGCAGGACAGGGAATCAAGAGACCCAGTACTTC. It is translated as CASRTGNQETQYF.

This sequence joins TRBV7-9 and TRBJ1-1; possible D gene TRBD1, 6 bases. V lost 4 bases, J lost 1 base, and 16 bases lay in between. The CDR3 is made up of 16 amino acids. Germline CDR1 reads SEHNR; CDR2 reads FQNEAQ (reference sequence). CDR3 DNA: TGTGCCAGCAGCTCCGCAGGGGTTGGGGCGAACACTGAAGCTTTCTTT. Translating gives CASSSAGVGANTEAFF.

CDR3 residues: CASSLIAGGTGELFF. CDR3 DNA sequence: TGTGCCAGCAGCTTAATAGCGGGGGGAACCGGGGAGCTGTTTTTT. This chain connects TRBV6-2 or TRBV6-3 to TRBJ2-2, with TRBD2 matching 10 bases. J was trimmed by 5 bases and V by 6 bases; bases with no gene match: 6. The length of the CDR3 is 15 residues. CDR1 and CDR2 (germline): MNHEY, SVGEGT.

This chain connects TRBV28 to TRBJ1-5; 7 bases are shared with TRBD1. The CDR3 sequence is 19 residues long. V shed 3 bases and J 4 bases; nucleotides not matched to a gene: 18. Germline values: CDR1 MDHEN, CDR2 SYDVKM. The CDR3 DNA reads TGTGCCAGCAGTTTTGCACTCGGGACAGCTAATTCACTTAATCAGCCCCAGCATTTT. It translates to CASSFALGTANSLNQPQHF.

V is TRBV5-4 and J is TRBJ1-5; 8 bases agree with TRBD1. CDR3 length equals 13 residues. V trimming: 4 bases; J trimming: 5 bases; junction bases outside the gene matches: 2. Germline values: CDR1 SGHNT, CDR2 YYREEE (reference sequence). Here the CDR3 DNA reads TGTGCCAGCAGCCTGGACAGGGATCAGCCCCAGCATTTT. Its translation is CASSLDRDQPQHF.

DNA of the CDR3: TGTGCCAGCAGCCAAGGACGGGAAAACATTCAGTACTTC. Encoded protein: CASSQGRENIQYF. This chain uses TRBV3-1 (or the pseudogene TRBV3-2) with TRBJ2-4; D unresolved. Germline loops: CDR1 LGHDT, CDR2 YNNKEL (reference sequence). The length of the CDR3 is 13 residues. Trimming removed 1 base at V and 5 bases at J, with 6 bases between.

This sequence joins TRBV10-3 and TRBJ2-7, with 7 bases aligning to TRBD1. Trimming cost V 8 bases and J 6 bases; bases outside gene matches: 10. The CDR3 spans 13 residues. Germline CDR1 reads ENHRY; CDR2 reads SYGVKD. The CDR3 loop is CAIARDRGGEQYF. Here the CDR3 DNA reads TGTGCCATCGCCCGGGACAGAGGGGGCGAGCAGTACTTC.

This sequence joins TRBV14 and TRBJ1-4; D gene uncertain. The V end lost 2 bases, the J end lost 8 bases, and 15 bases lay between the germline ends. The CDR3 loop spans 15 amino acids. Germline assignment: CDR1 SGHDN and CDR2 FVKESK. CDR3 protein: CASSQFVRFGEKLFF. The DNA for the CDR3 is TGTGCCAGCAGCCAATTTGTGAGGTTTGGAGAAAAACTGTTTTTT.

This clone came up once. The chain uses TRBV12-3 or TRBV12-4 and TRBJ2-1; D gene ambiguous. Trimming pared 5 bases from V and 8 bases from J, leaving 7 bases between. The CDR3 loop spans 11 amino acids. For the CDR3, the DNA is TGTGCCAGCAGTCCCACTCATGAGCAGTTCTTC. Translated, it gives CASSPTHEQFF.

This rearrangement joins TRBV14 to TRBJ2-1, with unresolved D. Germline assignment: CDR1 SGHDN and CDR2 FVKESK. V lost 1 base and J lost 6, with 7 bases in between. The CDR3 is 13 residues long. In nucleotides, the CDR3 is TGTGCCAGCAGCCAAGGGTCAGTCAATGAGCAGTTCTTC. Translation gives CASSQGSVNEQFF.

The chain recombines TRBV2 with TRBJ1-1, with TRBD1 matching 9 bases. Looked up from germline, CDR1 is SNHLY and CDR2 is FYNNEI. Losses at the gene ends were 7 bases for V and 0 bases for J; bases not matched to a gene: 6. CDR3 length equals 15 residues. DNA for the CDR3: TGTGCCAGCAAGCCGACAGGGGGAGTGAACACTGAAGCTTTCTTT. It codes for CASKPTGGVNTEAFF. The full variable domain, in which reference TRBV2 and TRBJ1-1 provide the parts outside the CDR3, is EPEVTQTPSHQVTQMGQEVILRCVPISNHLYFYWYRQILGQKVEFLVSFYNNEISEKSEIFDDQFSVERPDGSNFTLKIRSTKLEDSAMYFCASKPTGGVNTEAFFGQGTRLTVV.

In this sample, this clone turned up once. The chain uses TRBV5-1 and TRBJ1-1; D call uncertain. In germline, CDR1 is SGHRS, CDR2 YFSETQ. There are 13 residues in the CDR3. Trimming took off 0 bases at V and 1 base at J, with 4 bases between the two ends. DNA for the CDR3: TGCGCCAGCAGCTTGGTGGCGAACACTGAAGCTTTCTTT. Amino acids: CASSLVANTEAFF.

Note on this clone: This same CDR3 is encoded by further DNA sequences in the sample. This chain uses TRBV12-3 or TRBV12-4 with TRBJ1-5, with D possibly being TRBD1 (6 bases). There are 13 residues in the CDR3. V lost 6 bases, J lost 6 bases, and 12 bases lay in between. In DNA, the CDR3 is TGTGCCAGCAGCCTGGGGGGGCGTCAGCCCCAGCATTTT. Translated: CASSLGGRQPQHF.

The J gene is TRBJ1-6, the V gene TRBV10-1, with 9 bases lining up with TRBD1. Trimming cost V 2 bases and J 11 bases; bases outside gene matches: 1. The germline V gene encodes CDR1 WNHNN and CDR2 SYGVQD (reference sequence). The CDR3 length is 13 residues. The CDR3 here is CASSEGTGTPLHF. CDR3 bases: TGCGCCAGCAGTGAGGGGACAGGGACACCCCTCCACTTT.

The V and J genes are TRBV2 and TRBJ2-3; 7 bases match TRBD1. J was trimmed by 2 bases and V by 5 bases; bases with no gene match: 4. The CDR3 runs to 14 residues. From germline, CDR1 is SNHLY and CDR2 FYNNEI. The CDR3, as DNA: TGTGCCAGCAGTCCAGACAGGGTCACAGATACGCAGTATTTT. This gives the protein CASSPDRVTDTQYF. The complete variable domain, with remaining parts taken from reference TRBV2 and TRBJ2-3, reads EPEVTQTPSHQVTQMGQEVILRCVPISNHLYFYWYRQILGQKVEFLVSFYNNEISEKSEIFDDQFSVERPDGSNFTLKIRSTKLEDSAMYFCASSPDRVTDTQYFGPGTRLTVL.

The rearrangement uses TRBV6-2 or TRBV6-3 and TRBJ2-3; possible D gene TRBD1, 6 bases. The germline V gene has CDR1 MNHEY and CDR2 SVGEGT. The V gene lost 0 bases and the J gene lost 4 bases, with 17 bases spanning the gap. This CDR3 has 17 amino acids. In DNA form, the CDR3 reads TGTGCCAGCAGTTACTCCCCGCCTCGGGACACCTCAGATACGCAGTATTTT. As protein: CASSYSPPRDTSDTQYF.

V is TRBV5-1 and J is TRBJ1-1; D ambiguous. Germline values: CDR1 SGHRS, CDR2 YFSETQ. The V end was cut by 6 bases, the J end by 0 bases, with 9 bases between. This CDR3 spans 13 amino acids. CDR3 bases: TGCGCCAGCACCATGACTGTGAACACTGAAGCTTTCTTT. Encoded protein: CASTMTVNTEAFF.

The DNA for the CDR3 is TGTGCCAGCATCATCCGGGACAGGATGGGTAATGAGCAGTTCTTC. Protein: CASIIRDRMGNEQFF. The chain combines TRBV2 with TRBJ2-1, with 8 positions matching TRBD1. CDR1 is SNHLY, CDR2 FYNNEI, per germline. V trimming: 7 bases; J trimming: 7 bases; junction bases outside the gene matches: 12. This CDR3 spans 15 amino acids.

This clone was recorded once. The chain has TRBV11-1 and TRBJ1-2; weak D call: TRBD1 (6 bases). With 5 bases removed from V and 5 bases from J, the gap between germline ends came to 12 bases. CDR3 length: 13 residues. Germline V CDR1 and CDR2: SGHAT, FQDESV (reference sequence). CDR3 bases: TGTGCCAGCAGCAAGGGACATCAATATGGCTACACCTTC. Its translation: CASSKGHQYGYTF.

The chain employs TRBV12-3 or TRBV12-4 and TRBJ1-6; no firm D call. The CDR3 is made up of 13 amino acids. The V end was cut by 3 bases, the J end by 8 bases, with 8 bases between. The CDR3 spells CASSLRDYSPLHF. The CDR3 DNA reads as TGTGCCAGCAGTTTGAGAGATTATTCACCCCTCCACTTT.

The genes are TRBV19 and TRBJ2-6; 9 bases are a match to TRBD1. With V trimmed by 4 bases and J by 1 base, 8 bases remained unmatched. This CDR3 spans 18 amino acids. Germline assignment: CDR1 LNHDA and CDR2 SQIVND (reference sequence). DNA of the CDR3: TGTGCCAGTAGTAGGTCCCGGGACAGGGTTTCTGGGGCCAACGTCCTGACTTTC. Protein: CASSRSRDRVSGANVLTF.

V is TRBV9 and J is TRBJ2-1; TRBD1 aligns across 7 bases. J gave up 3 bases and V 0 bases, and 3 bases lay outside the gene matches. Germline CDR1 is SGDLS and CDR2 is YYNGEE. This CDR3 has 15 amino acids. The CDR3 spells CASSVVGTVYNEQFF. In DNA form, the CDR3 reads TGTGCCAGCAGCGTAGTCGGGACAGTCTACAATGAGCAGTTCTTC.

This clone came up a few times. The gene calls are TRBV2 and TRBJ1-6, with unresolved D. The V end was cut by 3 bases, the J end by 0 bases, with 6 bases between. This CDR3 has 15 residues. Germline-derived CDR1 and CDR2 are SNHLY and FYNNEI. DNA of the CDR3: TGTGCCAGCAGTGAGGAGGGCTCCTATAATTCACCCCTCCACTTT. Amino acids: CASSEEGSYNSPLHF.

CDR3 sequence: CATSRGGQKSNQPQHF. The CDR3 coding sequence is TGTGCCACCAGCAGAGGCGGGCAAAAGAGCAATCAGCCCCAGCATTTT. The chain couples TRBV15 to TRBJ1-5; no clear D gene. Trimming pared 1 base from V and 1 base from J, leaving 11 bases between. CDR1 is LNHNV, CDR2 YYDKDF, per germline (reference sequence). The CDR3 consists of 16 residues.

The DNA of the CDR3 is TGCGCCAGCAGTGAATTTGGCGGGGGGGTTCGCAATGAGCAGTTCTTC. It encodes CASSEFGGGVRNEQFF. This chain joins TRBV10-2 and TRBJ2-1, with 9 bases that match TRBD2. Germline V gene sequence: CDR1 WSHSY, CDR2 SAAADI. V lost 3 bases, J lost 6 bases, and 9 bases stayed unmatched. The CDR3 runs 16 residues.